A selection of T cell receptor beta chains follows, all from one sample in a study of T-cell memory formation after mild COVID-19. TCRdb called the 5' RACE reads again in MiXCR, with one record for every CDR3 protein. The sample lists about 200,000 distinct CDR3 sequences, 9% to 10% occurring once. Sequencing was carried out using PBMCs or a T cell subset sorted from them (not recorded which). These receptors came from a young man who had mild COVID-19 (a few samples of this study predate the infection). Cell type and time point are not known. CDR3s include the opening cysteine and the closing phenylalanine or tryptophan. A D gene is named only where the DNA matches it firmly. Clone sizes are given selectively: once, few, many, or a class where the clone is expanded.

cdr3_nt cdr3_aa clone_size d_call j_call v_call
TGCAGCGTTGTCAGGGGCGCCGAAGATACGCAGTATTTT CSVVRGAEDTQYF many . TRBJ2-3 TRBV29-1
TGTGCCAGCAGTCCGCCCCCCGGGCAGGCGGGAAACACCATATATTTT CASSPPPGQAGNTIYF . . TRBJ1-3 TRBV12-3/TRBV12-4
TGCAGTGCTAGAGTGTCGGCCACAGATACGCAGTATTTT CSARVSATDTQYF few . TRBJ2-3 TRBV20-1
TGTGCCAGCCCGGGTGGGGTCTTC CASPGGVF few . TRBJ2-1 TRBV7-2
TGTGCCACCAGTGGGAGCACAGATACGCAGTATTTT CATSGSTDTQYF many . TRBJ2-3 TRBV24-1
TGTGCCAGCAGTTCACGCCAGGGACTGATACCTGAAAAACTGTTTTTT CASSSRQGLIPEKLFF . . TRBJ1-4 TRBV28
TGTGCCAGCGGGGGAACTCGGGGAGGAGAGACCCAGTACTTC CASGGTRGGETQYF . . TRBJ2-5 TRBV2
TGTGCCAGCAGCTTAGAAGGGACCCGTGGAGATACGCAGTATTTT CASSLEGTRGDTQYF many . TRBJ2-3 TRBV5-8
TGCGCCAGCACCTGGCAGGGGGCCCAAGAGACCCAGTACTTC CASTWQGAQETQYF . TRBD1 TRBJ2-5 TRBV5-1
TGTGCCAGTAGTATCTGGGACAGACAAGAGACCCAGTACTTC CASSIWDRQETQYF few TRBD1 TRBJ2-5 TRBV19
TGTGCCAGCAGCCAAGTGGGGGGGCTCGGCTATGGCTACACCTTC CASSQVGGLGYGYTF . . TRBJ1-2 TRBV3-1
TGTGCCAGCAGCTTAGATAAATCCCCCACAGATACGCAGTATTTT CASSLDKSPTDTQYF few . TRBJ2-3 TRBV11-2
TGTGCCAGCAGTTTAAGTGGGGGACAGGGCAAATATGGGCCCCAGCATTTT CASSLSGGQGKYGPQHF few TRBD1 TRBJ1-5 TRBV12-3/TRBV12-4
TGTGCCAGCAGTGATAGGACTAGCGGGGGGGCAGATACGCAGTATTTT CASSDRTSGGADTQYF . TRBD2 TRBJ2-3 TRBV6-1
TGTGCCAGCTCACCAAGGGCAGGGGCCATAATGACCTTGAACACTGAAGCTTTCTTT CASSPRAGAIMTLNTEAFF few . TRBJ1-1 TRBV18
TGCGCCAGCAGCCCTGGGACAGGGGGAACTGAAGCTTTCTTT CASSPGTGGTEAFF many TRBD1 TRBJ1-1 TRBV5-1
TGTGCCAGCTCACCCGCGACTAGCGGGGGTAGCGGTGAGCAGTTCTTC CASSPATSGGSGEQFF many TRBD2 TRBJ2-1 TRBV18
TGCAGTGCTAGAGATGCGAGGACAGTGAACACTGAAGCTTTCTTT CSARDARTVNTEAFF . . TRBJ1-1 TRBV20-1
TGTGCCGGATCCGGGCCCCAGGCCGAGCAGTTCTTC CAGSGPQAEQFF many . TRBJ2-1 TRBV7-2
TGTGCCAGCAGTTCCCCAGACGGACTAACCGGGGAGCTGTTTTTT CASSSPDGLTGELFF . . TRBJ2-2 TRBV12-3/TRBV12-4
TGCGCCAGCAGCCAGGGGGCGCAAGGCACTGAAGCTTTCTTT CASSQGAQGTEAFF many TRBD1 TRBJ1-1 TRBV5-1
TGTGCCAGCAGTTCCGACAATAGGTACAGAGCTTTCTTT CASSSDNRYRAFF . . TRBJ1-1 TRBV12-3/TRBV12-4
TGTGCCAGCAGCGTAGTGTCCGGCAGTGAGCAGTTCTTC CASSVVSGSEQFF many . TRBJ2-1 TRBV9
TGTGCCAGCACCACCTGGGGTACGGAAGCTTTCTTT CASTTWGTEAFF . . TRBJ1-1 TRBV12-3/TRBV12-4
TGTGCCAGCCAGGATTATCGGACTGAAGCTTTCTTT CASQDYRTEAFF . . TRBJ1-1 TRBV6-1
TGCGCCAGCAGCCAAGATCGGCACAGGGGCACTGAAGCTTTCTTT CASSQDRHRGTEAFF . TRBD1 TRBJ1-1 TRBV4-3
TGTGCCAGCAGTCCCCCCGACAGGTACGAGCAGTACTTC CASSPPDRYEQYF few . TRBJ2-7 TRBV27
TGCGCCAGCAGCCAAGGGACAGGGGGTATCGGCAATCAGCCCCAGCATTTT CASSQGTGGIGNQPQHF few TRBD1 TRBJ1-5 TRBV5-1
TGTGCCAGCAGCGTAGATCCAGGGCCCTTCTCTGGAAACACCATATATTTT CASSVDPGPFSGNTIYF . . TRBJ1-3 TRBV9
TGCGCCAGCATAGGAAGAAACACAGATACGCAGTATTTT CASIGRNTDTQYF . . TRBJ2-3 TRBV5-1
TGTGCCAGCAGCTTGGAGGGCCAATCCTACAATGAGCAGTTCTTC CASSLEGQSYNEQFF few . TRBJ2-1 TRBV7-2
TGTGCCAGCAGCGGTCCGTCAGGCCGGTCGAGTGGTCTGTCTTTCTTT CASSGPSGRSSGLSFF . . TRBJ1-1 TRBV4-2
TGCAGTGCTAGACCGGGGGGGCCTGGGAATGAGCAGTTCTTC CSARPGGPGNEQFF . TRBD2 TRBJ2-1 TRBV20-1
TGTGCCAGCAGTGATGAGCGGAGCAACACCGGGGAGCTGTTTTTT CASSDERSNTGELFF few . TRBJ2-2 TRBV2
TGTGCCAGCAAGGCCTCGTGGGGAGGAGAGACCCAGTACTTC CASKASWGGETQYF few . TRBJ2-5 TRBV2
TGTGCCAGCAGCTTAGCGCAGGGACAGGGCCCCAAAAACATTCAGTACTTC CASSLAQGQGPKNIQYF few TRBD1 TRBJ2-4 TRBV7-2
TGTGCCAGCAGGGAGCTAGCGGTGAACACCGGGGAGCTGTTTTTT CASRELAVNTGELFF . TRBD2 TRBJ2-2 TRBV2
TGTGCCAGCAGCCAAGATCGGAGAGGGGGGGAGACCCAGTACTTC CASSQDRRGGETQYF . . TRBJ2-5 TRBV4-2
TGTGCCAGCAGCACAATACAGGAATCTCAAGAGACCCAGTACTTC CASSTIQESQETQYF . . TRBJ2-5 TRBV7-9
TGTGCCAGCAGCTTCCCCGGGACACACAATGAGCAGTTCTTC CASSFPGTHNEQFF . . TRBJ2-1 TRBV9
TGTGCCAGCAGCTTGGCCAAGGGGAATACAGACACTGAAGCTTTCTTT CASSLAKGNTDTEAFF many . TRBJ1-1 TRBV5-5
TGTGCCAGCAGCTTCGGGGGGCTCGAAGCTTTCTTT CASSFGGLEAFF . . TRBJ1-1 TRBV7-9
TGTGCCAGCAGCGACGGGACGGGCTACACCGGGGAGCTGTTTTTT CASSDGTGYTGELFF . . TRBJ2-2 TRBV7-2
TGTGCCAGCAGCGCCGGACTAGCGGGGGCCCCATCGCAGTATTTT CASSAGLAGAPSQYF . TRBD2 TRBJ2-3 TRBV11-1
TGTGCGACCAGCCGGGTAGCCAAAAACATTCAGTACTTC CATSRVAKNIQYF few . TRBJ2-4 TRBV30
TGTGCCAGCAGCAAAATCAGGTCGGGACACGGAGGGATTGCGGTCGGGGAGCAGTTCTTC CASSKIRSGHGGIAVGEQFF . . TRBJ2-1 TRBV21-1
TGCAGCATTGGGGGCGCAGGAGCTAACTATGGCTACACCTTC CSIGGAGANYGYTF . . TRBJ1-2 TRBV29-1
TGTGCCGCCGAGGACACTGAAGCTTTCTTT CAAEDTEAFF . . TRBJ1-1 TRBV7-9
TGCAGTGCTAGGAGGGGTCGGCGCACCTACAATGAGCAGTTCTTC CSARRGRRTYNEQFF . . TRBJ2-1 TRBV20-1
TGCGCCAGCAGCCAAGATCCCCCGGGGGCAAATTATGGCTACACCTTC CASSQDPPGANYGYTF many . TRBJ1-2 TRBV4-3
TGCGCCAGCAGCCAAGCTCCCCAAGCAAATGAAAAACTGTTTTTT CASSQAPQANEKLFF . . TRBJ1-4 TRBV4-3
TGTGCCAGCAGCCTGACAGCTAAGGAGAGCGGCTACACCTTC CASSLTAKESGYTF . . TRBJ1-2 TRBV7-9
TGCGCCAGCAGCGTAGGGGTTACAGGGGCCTACGAGCAGTACTTC CASSVGVTGAYEQYF few TRBD1 TRBJ2-7 TRBV4-3
TGCAGCGCACAGGACAGTATGAACACCGGGGAGCTGTTTTTT CSAQDSMNTGELFF few . TRBJ2-2 TRBV29-1